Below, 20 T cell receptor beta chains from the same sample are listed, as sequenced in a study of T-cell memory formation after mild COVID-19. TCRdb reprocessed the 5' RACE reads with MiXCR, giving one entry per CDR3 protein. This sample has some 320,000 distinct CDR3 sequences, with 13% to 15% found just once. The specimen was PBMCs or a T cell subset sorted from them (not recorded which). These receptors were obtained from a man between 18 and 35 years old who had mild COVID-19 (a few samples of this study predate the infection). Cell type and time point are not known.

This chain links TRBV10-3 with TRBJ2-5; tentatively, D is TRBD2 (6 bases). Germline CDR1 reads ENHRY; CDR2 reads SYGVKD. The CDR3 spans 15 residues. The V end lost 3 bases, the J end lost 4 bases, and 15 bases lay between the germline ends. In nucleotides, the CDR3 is TGTGCCATCAGTGATAGCAGGGAGGCCGGAGAGACCCAGTACTTC. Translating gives CAISDSREAGETQYF.

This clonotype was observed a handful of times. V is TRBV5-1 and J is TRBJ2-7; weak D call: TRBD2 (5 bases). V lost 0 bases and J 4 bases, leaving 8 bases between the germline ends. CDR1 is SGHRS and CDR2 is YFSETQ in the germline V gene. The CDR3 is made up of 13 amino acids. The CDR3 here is CASSLVWEYEQYF. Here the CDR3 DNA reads TGCGCCAGCAGCTTGGTATGGGAGTACGAGCAGTACTTC.

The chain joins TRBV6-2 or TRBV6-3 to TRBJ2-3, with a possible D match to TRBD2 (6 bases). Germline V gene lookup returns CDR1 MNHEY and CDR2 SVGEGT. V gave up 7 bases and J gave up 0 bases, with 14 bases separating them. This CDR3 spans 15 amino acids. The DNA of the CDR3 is TGTGCCAGCACGGCGGGGCGGTGGAGCACAGATACGCAGTATTTT. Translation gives CASTAGRWSTDTQYF.

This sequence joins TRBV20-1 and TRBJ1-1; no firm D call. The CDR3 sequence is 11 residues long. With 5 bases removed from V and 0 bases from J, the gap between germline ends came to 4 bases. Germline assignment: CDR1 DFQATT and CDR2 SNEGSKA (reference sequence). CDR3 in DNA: TGCAGTGCTGTACTGAACACTGAAGCTTTCTTT. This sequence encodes CSAVLNTEAFF.

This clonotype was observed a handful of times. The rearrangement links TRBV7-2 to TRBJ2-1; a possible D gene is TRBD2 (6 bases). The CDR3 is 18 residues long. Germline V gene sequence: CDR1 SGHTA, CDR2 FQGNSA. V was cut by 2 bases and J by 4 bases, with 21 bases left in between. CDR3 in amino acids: CASSLSRRGLYQYNEQFF. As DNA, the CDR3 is TGTGCCAGCAGCTTATCGAGGAGGGGCCTCTACCAATACAATGAGCAGTTCTTC.

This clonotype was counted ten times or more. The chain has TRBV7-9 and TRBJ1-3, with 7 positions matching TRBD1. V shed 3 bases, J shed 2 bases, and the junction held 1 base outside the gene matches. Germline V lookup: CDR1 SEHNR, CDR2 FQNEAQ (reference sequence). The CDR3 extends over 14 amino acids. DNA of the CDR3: TGTGCCAGCAGCTTTACAGGGGCTGGAAACACCATATATTTT. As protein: CASSFTGAGNTIYF.

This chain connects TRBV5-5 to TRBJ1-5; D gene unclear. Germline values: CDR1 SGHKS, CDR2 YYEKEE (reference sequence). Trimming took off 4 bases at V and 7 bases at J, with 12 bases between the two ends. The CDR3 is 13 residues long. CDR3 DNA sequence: TGTGCCAGCAGCGCGAGGTCTGGGCAGCCCCAGCATTTT. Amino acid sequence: CASSARSGQPQHF. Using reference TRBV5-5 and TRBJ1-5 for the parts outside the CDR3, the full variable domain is DAGVTQSPTHLIKTRGQQVTLRCSPISGHKSVSWYQQVLGQGPQFIFQYYEKEERGRGNFPDRFSARQFPNYSSELNVNALLLGDSALYLCASSARSGQPQHFGDGTRLSIL.

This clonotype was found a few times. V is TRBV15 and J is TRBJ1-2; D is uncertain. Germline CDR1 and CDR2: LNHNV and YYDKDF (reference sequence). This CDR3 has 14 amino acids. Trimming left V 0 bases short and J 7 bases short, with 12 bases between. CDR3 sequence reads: CATSRDQTNRGYTF. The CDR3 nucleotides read TGTGCCACCAGCAGAGACCAGACAAACCGTGGCTACACCTTC.

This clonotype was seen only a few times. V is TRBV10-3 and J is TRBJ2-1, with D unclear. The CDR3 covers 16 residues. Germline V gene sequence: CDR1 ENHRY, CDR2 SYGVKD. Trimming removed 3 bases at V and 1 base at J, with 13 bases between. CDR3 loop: CAISEAPTASYNEQFF. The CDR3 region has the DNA TGTGCCATCAGTGAAGCCCCCACAGCTTCCTACAATGAGCAGTTCTTC.

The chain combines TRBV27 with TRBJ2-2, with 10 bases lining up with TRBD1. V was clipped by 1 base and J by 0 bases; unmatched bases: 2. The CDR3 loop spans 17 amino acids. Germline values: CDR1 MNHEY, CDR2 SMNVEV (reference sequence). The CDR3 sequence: CASSLLGTGANTGELFF. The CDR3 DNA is TGTGCCAGCAGTTTATTAGGGACAGGGGCGAACACCGGGGAGCTGTTTTTT.

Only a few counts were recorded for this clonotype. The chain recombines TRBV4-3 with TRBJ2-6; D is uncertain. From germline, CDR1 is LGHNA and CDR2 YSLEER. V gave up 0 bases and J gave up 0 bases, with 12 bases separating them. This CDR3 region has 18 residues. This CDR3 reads CASSQEWVSISGANVLTF. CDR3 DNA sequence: TGCGCCAGCAGCCAAGAGTGGGTCTCCATCTCTGGGGCCAACGTCCTGACTTTC.

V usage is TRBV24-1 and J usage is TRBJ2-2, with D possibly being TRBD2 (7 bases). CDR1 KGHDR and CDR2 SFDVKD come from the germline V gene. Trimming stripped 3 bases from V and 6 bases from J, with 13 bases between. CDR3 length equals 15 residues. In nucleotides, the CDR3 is TGTGCCACCAGTGATCCTAGGGGGGGCCCCGGGGAGCTGTTTTTT. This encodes CATSDPRGGPGELFF.

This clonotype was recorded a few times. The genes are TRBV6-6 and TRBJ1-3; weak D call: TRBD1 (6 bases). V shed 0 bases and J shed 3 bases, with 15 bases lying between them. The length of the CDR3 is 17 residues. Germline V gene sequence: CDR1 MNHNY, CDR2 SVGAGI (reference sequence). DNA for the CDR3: TGTGCCAGCAGTTACTCTAGGGGGGGATCGTATGGAAACACCATATATTTT. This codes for CASSYSRGGSYGNTIYF.

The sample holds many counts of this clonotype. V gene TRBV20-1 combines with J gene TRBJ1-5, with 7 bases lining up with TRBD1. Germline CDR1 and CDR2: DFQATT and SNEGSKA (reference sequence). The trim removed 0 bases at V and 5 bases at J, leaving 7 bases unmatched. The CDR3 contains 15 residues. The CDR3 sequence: CSARDPGQEDQPQHF. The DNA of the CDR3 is TGCAGTGCTAGAGATCCCGGACAGGAGGATCAGCCCCAGCATTTT.

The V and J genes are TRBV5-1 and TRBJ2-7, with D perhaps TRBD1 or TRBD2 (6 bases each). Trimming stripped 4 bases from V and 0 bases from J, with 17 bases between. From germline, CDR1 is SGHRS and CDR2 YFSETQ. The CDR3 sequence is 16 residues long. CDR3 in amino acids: CASSGGGLRSSYEQYF. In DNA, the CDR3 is TGCGCCAGCAGCGGTGGGGGGCTTCGGAGCTCCTACGAGCAGTACTTC.

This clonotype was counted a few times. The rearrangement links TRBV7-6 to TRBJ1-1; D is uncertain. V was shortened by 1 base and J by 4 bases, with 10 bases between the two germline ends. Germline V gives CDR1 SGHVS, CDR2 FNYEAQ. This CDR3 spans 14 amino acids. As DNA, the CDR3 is TGTGCCAGCAGCTTAGGGGAAGGGAGCACTGAAGCTTTCTTT. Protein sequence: CASSLGEGSTEAFF.

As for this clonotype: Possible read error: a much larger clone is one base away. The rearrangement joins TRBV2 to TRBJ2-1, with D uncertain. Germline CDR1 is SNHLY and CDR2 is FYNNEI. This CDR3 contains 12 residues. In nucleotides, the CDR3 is TGTGACAGCAGTGGCTCCTACAATGAGCAGTTCTTC. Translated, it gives CDSSGSYNEQFF.

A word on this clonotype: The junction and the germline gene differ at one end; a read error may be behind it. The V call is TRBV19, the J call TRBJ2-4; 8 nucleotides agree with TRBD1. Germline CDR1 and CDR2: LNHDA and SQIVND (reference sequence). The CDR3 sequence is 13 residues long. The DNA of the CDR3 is TGTGCCAGTAGTCCCGAACAGACAGGGGCGGAGAACTTC. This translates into CASSPEQTGAENF.

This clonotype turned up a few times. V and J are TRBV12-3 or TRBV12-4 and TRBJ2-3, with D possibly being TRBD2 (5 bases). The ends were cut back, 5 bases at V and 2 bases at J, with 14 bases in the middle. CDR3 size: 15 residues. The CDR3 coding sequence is TGTGCCAGCAGTCAGGTCGGGGATGCCACAGATACGCAGTATTTT. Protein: CASSQVGDATDTQYF.

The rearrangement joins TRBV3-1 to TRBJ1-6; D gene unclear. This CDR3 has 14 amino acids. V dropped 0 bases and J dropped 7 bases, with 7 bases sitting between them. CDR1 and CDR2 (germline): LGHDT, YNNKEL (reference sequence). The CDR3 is CASSQDAGNSPLHF. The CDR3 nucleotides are TGTGCCAGCAGCCAAGATGCAGGCAATTCACCCCTCCACTTT.